This TCR beta chain was captured in a study of blood T cell repertoires in COVID-19. For the study at large: Acute and convalescent COVID-19 specimens originated in the United States, Italy and Spain.

In the authors' workflow: Amplification from reference gene primers served as the basis for estimated nucleated cell counts. Generated by immunoSEQ multiplex PCR, the TCRdb table keeps only in-frame clones and is missing some. For V, J and clone size, that table is used; D and trimming come from the DNA. The repertoire has roughly 88,000 clones, 80% of them found once; the top ten carry about 17%. This CDR3 is built from 16 residues. Sequenced input: peripheral blood. This TCR came from a woman aged 80 or over with active or convalescent COVID-19. The J gene is TRBJ2-3, the V gene TRBV12-2; TRBD2 is the table's D call and was not checked against the DNA. TRBV12-2 counts as a pseudogene. The CDR3 bases are TGTGCAAGTCGCCCCCGACTAGCGGGGTGGGTAAATACGCAGTATTTT. Encoded protein: CASRPRLAGWVNTQYF.